The TCR beta chain under discussion was sequenced for a study of cytomegalovirus exposure and HLA in healthy donors (dated by TCRdb to 2017 to 2019). Regarding the research as a whole: In an earlier analysis of some 550 of the donors, approximately 300 Gb of sequence data and 95 million to 130 million unique TCR beta sequences from roughly 190 million T cells were reported. Roughly 300 gigabases of sequencing data and tens of millions of unique TCR sequences were included in an early release covering about 600 HLA-typed donors. Four to six DR-DQ haplotypes were handled as single units for association and clustering, since linkage in the cohort was strong. The study aimed to test whether cataloging public T cell receptors could reveal signatures of past pathogen exposure. Every discovery cohort repertoire had been produced on one sequencing platform. A later analysis re-examined previously published TCR beta repertoires from just over 650 donors and added high-resolution HLA genotyping to investigate patterns of TCR occurrence. Among about 410 genotyped donors of the cohort, an average of around 250,000 unique TCR beta nucleotide sequences was sequenced per donor, of which roughly 18% were non-productive. The study profiled the T cell repertoires of around 700 subjects by immunosequencing and related them to cytomegalovirus serostatus. An earlier analysis of around 640 of the donors used high-throughput TCR beta sequencing to judge whether each TCR beta V gene segment behaved as functional or pseudogenic. Donor age, sex, ethnicity and CMV serostatus were compiled together with the repertoire data. High-throughput TCR immunosequencing, statistical association of individual TCRs with disease status, and machine learning were combined to predict cytomegalovirus infection status. The number of typed donors differed by locus: about 629-640 for A, B, C, DRB1 and DQB1; some 500 for DQA1; some 610 for DPA1; and approximately 450 for DPB1. Rather than drawing on any new phenotypic data, the later analysis identified candidate immune exposures from TCR beta sequences and the way those sequences occurred across donors. A later genetic analysis used genome-wide SNP genotypes for about 60% of the roughly 700 donors, treating that subset as a discovery cohort. Both class I and class II loci were covered by HLA typing, at four-digit resolution. Besides the first cohort of more than 650 subjects, a separate validation cohort made up of about 120 different subjects was used. Of the roughly 390 genotyped donors, over 65% fell in the genetic ancestry cluster associated with self-reported Caucasian donors.

Summary of the overall study and its limitations: The only immune exposure information available for the cohort was CMV serostatus. Strong co-occurrence of HLA alleles, especially DR and DQ, made assigning TCR associations to individual alleles difficult. A further reported finding was that TCR beta sequences accurately predicted the HLA-A and HLA-B alleles for most subjects in the first cohort. The cohort was sequenced for TCR beta chains only, and without alpha or paired-chain data the features that could be detected were limited. A later genetic analysis associated a missense DCLRE1C variant with V-gene and J-gene trimming of TCR beta chains, and an independent cohort replicated the association. A later analysis associated 15,000 to 20,000 TCR beta sequences with specific HLA alleles at a false discovery rate of 0.05. Most TCR sequences were seen in very few donors, while some public TCRs were found in many individuals. A later analysis found that HLA-associated TCR beta chains were more clonally expanded and had lower generation probabilities than equally common non-associated chains. Several of the top co-occurrence clusters appeared to be linked to parvovirus B19, influenza, CMV and Epstein-Barr virus, according to a later analysis. Some IMGT-functional V segments, including TRBV6-2 and TRBV6-3, could not be distinguished by the 87-base-pair reads and were therefore excluded. In vitro tests confirmed that a few of the cytomegalovirus-associated TCR beta chains recognize cytomegalovirus antigens. Cytomegalovirus status was reported to be diagnosed by the classifier with high specificity and sensitivity in both the original and validation cohorts. In a later analysis, TCR association rates were found to vary across HLA loci, with the most associated TCRs seen for DRB1 alleles and the fewest for HLA-C alleles. A total of fewer than 200 TCR beta chains were listed by the study as associated with cytomegalovirus. Correlated functional status among segregating V segments might reflect linkage disequilibrium, but an unknown experimental factor could not be ruled out. HLA typing was unavailable for some donors at each locus, so association tests used only the typed subset. In a later analysis, most CMV-associated TCR beta chains were found to appear HLA-restricted, with HLA associations seemingly driven largely by CMV exposure. The authors suggested that the approach could potentially be generalized to other disease states and immunological phenotypes. In an earlier analysis of about 600 of the donors, most TCR beta V segments appeared in productive rearrangements about 87% or about 30% of the time, broadly matching IMGT annotations. Sequencing depth was assumed to be roughly uniform across donors in the presence/absence analyses, though that assumption may not hold. According to a later genetic analysis, donors in an Asian-associated ancestry cluster had fewer N-insertions in productive TCRs than the roughly 700-donor mean. The sequencing pipeline was judged likely to have produced a cluster of highly shared sequence variants as a technical artifact. Because counts were too low, seventeen rarely observed V segments, including chromosome 9 orphons, were left out of the earlier analysis of some 600 of the donors.

The method was the immunoSEQ multiplex PCR assay. The multiplex PCR relied on a mix of 60 forward primers for TCR Vbeta segments and 13 reverse primers for TCR Jbeta segments. The CDR3 region of rearranged TCR beta genes was amplified from genomic DNA by a multiplex PCR assay. On the Illumina HiSeq System, the amplified TCR beta libraries were sequenced as 87-base-pair reads. In the source study's methods: A later analysis counted about 76 million unique TCR beta chains across the roughly 700 repertoires, and roughly 11 million of these chains were shared by at least two donors. To remove PCR and sequencing errors, raw reads were error-corrected and collapsed into unique sequences using a nearest-neighbor algorithm that merged closely related sequences. CDR3 sequences were aligned to IMGT reference sequences to assign V, D and J gene segments. For a sequence to be retained, a match of at least six nucleotides was required to both a V gene segment and a J gene segment. A rearrangement was called productive if the CDR3 had no stop codons and remained in frame with V and J, and every other rearrangement was called non-productive. CDR3 was defined by IMGT convention, running from the second conserved V-encoded cysteine to the conserved J-encoded phenylalanine. In an earlier analysis of approximately 500 of the donors, sequences lacking an unambiguous match to a single V gene segment were excluded. An earlier analysis of a few hundred of the donors classified V segments as functional when productive rearrangements were above 56.7% and as segregating when the standard deviation between donors was above 5%. A statistical classification framework was built to diagnose cytomegalovirus status from the catalog of TCR beta chain sequences. V and J gene assignment, in a later analysis, came from comparing TCR nucleotide sequences with IMGT/GENE-DB human TR gene sequences. Using the TCRdist pipeline, a later analysis assigned CDR3 sequences along with most-parsimonious VDJ recombination scenarios. In a later analysis, each TCR beta chain was defined by its CDR3 amino acid sequence together with its V-gene family, and reads lacking a unique V-gene family were excluded. As a way to deal with suspected cross-contamination and a sequencing artifact, a later analysis dropped 640 or so nucleotide sequences that were highly shared and had low generation probability. A later analysis calculated a clonal expansion index for each public chain from normalized within-repertoire ranks of inferred template counts. In a later analysis, generation probabilities were computed with a VDJ recombination model fitted to out-of-frame rearrangements, and the resulting probabilities were checked against IGoR. In a later analysis, hypergeometric tests were used to score TCR-TCR, TCR-HLA and TCR-CMV co-occurrence, with a repertoire-size bias correction applied to TCR pairs. To estimate false discovery rates, a later analysis permuted the HLA or CMV assignments 20 times. In a later analysis, co-occurring TCRs were grouped using DBSCAN, and TCRdist sequence similarity was added for clustering within HLA-allele-positive subsets. Repertoires with fewer than 30,000 or more than 120,000 public chains were left out of co-occurrence clustering, as were a handful of repertoires with anomalous nucleotide sharing. What TCRdb holds here is the immuneACCESS table cut down to in-frame rearrangements. Part of the clones is not present; checked against another copy, under half of the missing clones reflect an unresolved V gene, and the others are unexplained. That table gives V, J and clone size, and the DNA gave D and trimming. In this sample the table shows approximately 61,000 clones, 70% to 80% of which occur a single time. Of the sample, roughly 51% falls within the top ten clones.

About this clone: Its antigen remains unidentified. Base qualities are not recorded, but no much larger clone differs from it by a single base.

CDR1 is given as MNHNY and CDR2 as SVGAGI, both from the germline V gene (reference sequence). V loses 7 bases of germline sequence and J loses 1 base, and the interval between the two ends is 12 bases. The CDR3 sequence holds 14 residues, the cysteine and phenylalanine included. Only the CDR3 DNA is retained, 42 bases long and in frame from the first base. In total, fewer than 750 healthy bone marrow donors made up the cohort. All cohort members were sampled while nominally healthy, although unrecorded immune exposures were likely present. The donor was CMV seropositive and belonged to the group of about 290 seropositive cohort members. A peripheral blood sample was provided by each donor, and peripheral blood mononuclear cells were used for TCR beta sequencing. The Qiagen DNeasy Blood Extraction Kit was used to extract genomic DNA from the blood cell samples.

The receptor was derived from a man aged 45 to 65 in good health and CMV-seropositive. Sequencing used PBMCs. The V gene is TRBV6-6 and the J gene is TRBJ2-3; the D gene is possibly TRBD1, with 5 bases matching. CDR3 sequence: CASKLDSRTDTQYF. The bases read TGTGCCAGCAAACTCGACAGCCGCACAGATACGCAGTATTTT.